This T cell receptor beta chain comes out of a study of early T cells in non-severe SARS-CoV-2 infection. At the level of the study: Sequenced material consisted of bulk RNA (from unsorted whole blood), and chains were unpaired. Study-level findings and limits: Private and CD4 specificities were missed by VDJdb matching, skewed to anti-spike CD8.

Separate cDNA molecules each had unique molecular identifiers attached to them. A single record per CDR3 protein comes from TCRdb applying MiXCR to the 5' RACE reads. This table has roughly 65,000 distinct CDR3 sequences, over 9% appearing once. Many counts were recorded for this clonotype. Antigen: not known. Trimming cost V 4 bases and J 6 bases, with 11 bases left between them. The CDR3 is 13 amino acids. Germline CDR1 is SGHNT and CDR2 is YYREEE (reference sequence). The sequencing sample was made of whole blood. This chain joins TRBV5-4 and TRBJ1-5; the D is unclear. This clonotype was obtained from an adult who was a healthcare worker with PCR-confirmed SARS-CoV-2 infection or an uninfected control (not recorded which). The DNA for the CDR3 is TGTGCCAGCAGCATAGGGCCCGGTCAGCCCCAGCATTTT. Translated, it gives CASSIGPGQPQHF. Complete variable domain (other parts from reference TRBV5-4 and TRBJ1-5): ETGVTQSPTHLIKTRGQQVTLRCSSQSGHNTVSWYQQALGQGPQFIFQYYREEENGRGNFPPRFSGLQFPNYSSELNVNALELDDSALYLCASSIGPGQPQHFGDGTRLSIL.